Listed below are T cell receptor beta chains from one sample, sequenced in a study of T-cell memory formation after mild COVID-19. TCRdb re-called the 5' RACE reads with MiXCR, one entry per CDR3 protein. The table includes 140,000 to 150,000 distinct CDR3 sequences, 15% to 20% detected once. Material: PBMCs or a T cell subset sorted from them (not recorded which). The receptors stem from an adult woman who had mild COVID-19 (a few samples of this study predate the infection). Cell type and time point are not known. Both conserved end residues are part of each CDR3. D genes are given only for firm matches. Clone size is given for some rows only: seen once, a few or many times, or a class if the clone is expanded.

v_call	d_call	clone_size	j_call	cdr3_aa	cdr3_nt
TRBV19	.	.	TRBJ1-5	CASSSQGSAGPQHF	TGTGCCAGTAGTTCCCAGGGATCCGCAGGCCCCCAGCATTTT
TRBV30	.	few	TRBJ1-5	CAWSGQEGQPQHF	TGTGCCTGGAGCGGGCAAGAGGGTCAGCCCCAGCATTTT
TRBV7-3	TRBD2	few	TRBJ2-2	CASSFGASGRSNTGELFF	TGTGCCAGCAGCTTTGGGGCTAGCGGGAGGTCGAACACCGGGGAGCTGTTTTTT
TRBV12-3/TRBV12-4	.	.	TRBJ2-2	CASSGSGTGTGELFF	TGTGCCAGCAGCGGTTCCGGGACCGGGACCGGGGAGCTGTTTTTT
TRBV6-2/TRBV6-3	.	few	TRBJ1-2	CASSPEVYGYTF	TGTGCCAGCAGCCCGGAAGTTTATGGCTACACCTTC
TRBV18	TRBD2	.	TRBJ2-1	CASSPATSGNYNEQFF	TGTGCCAGCTCACCAGCTACTAGCGGGAACTACAATGAGCAGTTCTTC
TRBV20-1	TRBD2	.	TRBJ2-3	CSGTSGGTDTQYF	TGCAGTGGGACTAGCGGGGGCACAGATACGCAGTATTTT
TRBV7-3	.	few	TRBJ2-7	CASSLDREGEQYF	TGTGCCAGCAGCTTGGACAGGGAGGGCGAGCAGTACTTC
TRBV6-6	.	few	TRBJ1-4	CASRGLFNEKLFF	TGTGCCAGCAGAGGCCTTTTTAATGAAAAACTGTTTTTT
TRBV6-5	TRBD2	.	TRBJ2-7	CASRPLAGLNYEQYF	TGTGCCAGCAGACCTCTAGCGGGACTAAACTACGAGCAGTACTTC
TRBV7-9	TRBD1	.	TRBJ1-1	CASSRDSRLNTEAFF	TGTGCCAGCAGTCGGGACAGTCGTCTCAACACTGAAGCTTTCTTT
TRBV5-4	.	.	TRBJ2-1	CASSLAGYGEQFF	TGTGCCAGCAGCTTGGCAGGGTACGGTGAGCAGTTCTTC
TRBV12-3/TRBV12-4	.	.	TRBJ1-1	CASSLDGDTEAFF	TGTGCCAGCAGTTTAGACGGGGACACTGAAGCTTTCTTT
TRBV14	.	.	TRBJ2-2	CASSLRQITGELFF	TGTGCCAGCAGCCTCCGACAGATCACCGGGGAGCTGTTTTTT
TRBV20-1	TRBD2	few	TRBJ2-3	CSARKAGGARYTQYF	TGCAGTGCTAGGAAGGCCGGGGGGGCCAGATATACGCAGTATTTT
TRBV20-1	.	.	TRBJ1-2	CSARDGSGRNYGYTF	TGCAGTGCTAGAGATGGGTCGGGGCGCAACTATGGCTACACCTTC
TRBV7-3	.	many	TRBJ2-5	CASSLTKGETQYF	TGTGCCAGCAGCTTAACAAAGGGGGAGACCCAGTACTTC
TRBV29-1	.	many	TRBJ2-1	CSVASSSYNEQFF	TGCAGCGTTGCTAGCTCATCCTACAATGAGCAGTTCTTC
TRBV3-1	.	once	TRBJ2-5	CASSQISETQYF	TGTGCCAGCAGCCAAATTTCTGAGACCCAGTACTTC
TRBV10-2	.	.	TRBJ1-1	CASSYTGTEAF	TGCGCCAGCAGTTATACAGGGACTGAAGCTTTT
TRBV7-2	.	.	TRBJ2-2	CASSLVRQNTGELFF	TGTGCCAGCAGCTTAGTGCGGCAGAACACCGGGGAGCTGTTTTTT